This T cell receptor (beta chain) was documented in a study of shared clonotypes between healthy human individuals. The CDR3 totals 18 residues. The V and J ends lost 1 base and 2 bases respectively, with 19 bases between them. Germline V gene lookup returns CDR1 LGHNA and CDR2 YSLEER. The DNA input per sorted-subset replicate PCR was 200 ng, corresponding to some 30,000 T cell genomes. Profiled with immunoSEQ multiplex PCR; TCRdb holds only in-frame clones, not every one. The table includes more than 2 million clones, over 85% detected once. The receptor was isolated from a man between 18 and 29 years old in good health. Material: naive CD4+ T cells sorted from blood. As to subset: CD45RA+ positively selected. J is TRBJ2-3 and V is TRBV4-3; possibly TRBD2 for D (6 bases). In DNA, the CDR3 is TGCGCCAGCAGCCAAGTGGGTCCCTTGGGCGGGGTCACAGATACGCAGTATTTT. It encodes CASSQVGPLGGVTDTQYF.